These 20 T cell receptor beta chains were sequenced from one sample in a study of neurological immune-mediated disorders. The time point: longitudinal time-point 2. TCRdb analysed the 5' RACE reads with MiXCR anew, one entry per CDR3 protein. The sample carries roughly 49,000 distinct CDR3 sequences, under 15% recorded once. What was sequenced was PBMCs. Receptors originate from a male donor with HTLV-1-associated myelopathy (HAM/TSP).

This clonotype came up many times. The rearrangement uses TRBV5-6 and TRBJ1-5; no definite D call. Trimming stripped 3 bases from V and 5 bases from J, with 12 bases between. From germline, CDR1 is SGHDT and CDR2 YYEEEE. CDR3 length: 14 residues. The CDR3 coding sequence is TGTGCCAGCAGCTCCCGGTCGAGTCATCAGCCCCAGCATTTT. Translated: CASSSRSSHQPQHF.

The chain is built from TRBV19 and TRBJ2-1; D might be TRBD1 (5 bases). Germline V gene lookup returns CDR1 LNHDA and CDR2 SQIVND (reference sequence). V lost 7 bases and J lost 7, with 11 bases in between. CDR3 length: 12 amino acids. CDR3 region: CASNQGRNEQFF. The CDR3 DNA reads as TGTGCCAGTAATCAGGGCCGAAATGAGCAGTTCTTC.

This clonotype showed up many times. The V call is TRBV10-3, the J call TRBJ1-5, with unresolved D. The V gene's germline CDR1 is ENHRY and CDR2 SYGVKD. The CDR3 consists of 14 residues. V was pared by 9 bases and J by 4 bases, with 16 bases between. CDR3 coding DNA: TGTGCCATGGACGGGGTCGGGGAGAATCAGCCCCAGCATTTT. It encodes CAMDGVGENQPQHF.

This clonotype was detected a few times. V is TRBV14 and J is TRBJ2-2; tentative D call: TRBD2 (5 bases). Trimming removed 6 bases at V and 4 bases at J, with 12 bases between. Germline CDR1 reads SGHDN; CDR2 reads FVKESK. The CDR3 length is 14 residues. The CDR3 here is CASSLTRGTGELFF. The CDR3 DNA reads TGTGCCAGCAGTCTAACCCGGGGCACCGGGGAGCTGTTTTTT.

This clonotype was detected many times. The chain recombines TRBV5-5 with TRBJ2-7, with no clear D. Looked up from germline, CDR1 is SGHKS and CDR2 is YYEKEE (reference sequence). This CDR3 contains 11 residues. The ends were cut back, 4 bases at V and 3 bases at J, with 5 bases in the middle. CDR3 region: CASSGVYEQYF. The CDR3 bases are TGTGCCAGCAGCGGGGTCTACGAGCAGTACTTC. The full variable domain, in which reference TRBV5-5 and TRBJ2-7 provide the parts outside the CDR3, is DAGVTQSPTHLIKTRGQQVTLRCSPISGHKSVSWYQQVLGQGPQFIFQYYEKEERGRGNFPDRFSARQFPNYSSELNVNALLLGDSALYLCASSGVYEQYFGPGTRLTVT.

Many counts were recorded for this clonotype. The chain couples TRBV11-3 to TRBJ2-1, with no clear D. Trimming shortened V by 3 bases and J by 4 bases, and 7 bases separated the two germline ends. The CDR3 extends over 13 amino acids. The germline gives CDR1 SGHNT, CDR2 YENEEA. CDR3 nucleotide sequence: TGTGCCAGCAGCTTGGTCCCGTACAATGAGCAGTTCTTC. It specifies CASSLVPYNEQFF.

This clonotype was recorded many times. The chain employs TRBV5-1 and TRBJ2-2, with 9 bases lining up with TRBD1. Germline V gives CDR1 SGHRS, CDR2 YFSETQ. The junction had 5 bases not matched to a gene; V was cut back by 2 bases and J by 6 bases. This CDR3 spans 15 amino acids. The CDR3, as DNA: TGCGCCAGCAGCTTACGGACAGGGGCTCCCGGGGAGCTGTTTTTT. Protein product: CASSLRTGAPGELFF.

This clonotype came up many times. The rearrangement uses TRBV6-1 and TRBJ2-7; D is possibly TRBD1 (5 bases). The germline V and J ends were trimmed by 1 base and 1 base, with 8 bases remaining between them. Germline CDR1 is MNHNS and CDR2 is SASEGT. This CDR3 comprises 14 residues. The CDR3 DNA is TGTGCCAGCAGTGAAGTTGGGGCATCCTACGAGCAGTACTTC. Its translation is CASSEVGASYEQYF.

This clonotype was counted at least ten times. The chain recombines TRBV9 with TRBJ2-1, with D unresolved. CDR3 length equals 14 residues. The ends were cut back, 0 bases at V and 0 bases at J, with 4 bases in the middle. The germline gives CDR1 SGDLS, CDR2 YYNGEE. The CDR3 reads CASSVVGSYNEQFF. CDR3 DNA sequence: TGTGCCAGCAGCGTAGTGGGCTCCTACAATGAGCAGTTCTTC. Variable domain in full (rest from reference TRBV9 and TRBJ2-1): DSGVTQTPKHLITATGQRVTLRCSPRSGDLSVYWYQQSLDQGLQFLIQYYNGEERAKGNILERFSAQQFPDLHSELNLSSLELGDSALYFCASSVVGSYNEQFFGPGTRLTVL.

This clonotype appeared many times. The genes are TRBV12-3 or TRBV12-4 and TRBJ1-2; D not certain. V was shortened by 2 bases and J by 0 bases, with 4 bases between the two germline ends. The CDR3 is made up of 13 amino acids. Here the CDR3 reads CASSLLSNYGYTF. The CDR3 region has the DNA TGTGCCAGCAGTTTACTGTCTAACTATGGCTACACCTTC.

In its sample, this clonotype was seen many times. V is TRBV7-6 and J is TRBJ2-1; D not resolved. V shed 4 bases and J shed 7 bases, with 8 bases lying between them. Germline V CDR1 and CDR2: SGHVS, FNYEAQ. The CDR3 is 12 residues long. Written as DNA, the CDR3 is TGTGCCAGCAGCTCCACTATAAATGAGCAGTTCTTC. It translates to CASSSTINEQFF. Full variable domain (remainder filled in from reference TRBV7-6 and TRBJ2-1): GAGVSQSPRYKVTKRGQDVALRCDPISGHVSLYWYRQALGQGPEFLTYFNYEAQQDKSGLPNDRFSAERPEGSISTLTIQRTEQRDSAMYRCASSSTINEQFFGPGTRLTVL.

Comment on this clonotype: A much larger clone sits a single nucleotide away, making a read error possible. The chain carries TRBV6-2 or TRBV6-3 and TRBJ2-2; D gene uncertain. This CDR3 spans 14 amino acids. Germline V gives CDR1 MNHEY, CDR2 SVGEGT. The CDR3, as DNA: TGTGTCAGCAATGACATACACGGGACCGGGGAGCTGTTTTTT. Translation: CVSNDIHGTGELFF.

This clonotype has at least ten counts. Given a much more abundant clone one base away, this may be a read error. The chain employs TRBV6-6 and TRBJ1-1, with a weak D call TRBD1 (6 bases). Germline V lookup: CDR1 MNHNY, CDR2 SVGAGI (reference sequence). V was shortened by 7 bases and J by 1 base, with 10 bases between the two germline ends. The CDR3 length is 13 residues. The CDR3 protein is CASTVRGNTEAFF. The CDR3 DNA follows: TGTGCCAGCACCGTCAGGGGGAACACTGAAGCTTTCTTT.

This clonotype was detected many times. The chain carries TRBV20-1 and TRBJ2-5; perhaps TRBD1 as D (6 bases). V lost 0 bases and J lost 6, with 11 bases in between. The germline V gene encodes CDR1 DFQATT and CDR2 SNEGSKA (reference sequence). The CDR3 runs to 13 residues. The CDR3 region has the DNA TGCAGTGCTAGAGAAGTACAGGGCCAGACCCAGTACTTC. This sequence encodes CSAREVQGQTQYF.

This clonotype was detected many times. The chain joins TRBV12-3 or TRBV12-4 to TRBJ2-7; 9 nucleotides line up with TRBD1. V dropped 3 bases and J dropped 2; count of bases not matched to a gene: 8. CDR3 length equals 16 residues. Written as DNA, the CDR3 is TGTGCCAGCAGTTTCGAAGTTGGACAGGGGCCCTACGAGCAGTACTTC. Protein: CASSFEVGQGPYEQYF.

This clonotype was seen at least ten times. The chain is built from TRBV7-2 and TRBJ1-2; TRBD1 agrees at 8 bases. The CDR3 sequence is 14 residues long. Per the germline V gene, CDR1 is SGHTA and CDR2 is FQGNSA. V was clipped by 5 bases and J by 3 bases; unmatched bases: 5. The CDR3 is CASSLRGRDYGYTF. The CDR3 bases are TGTGCCAGCAGCCTCAGGGGGCGCGACTATGGCTACACCTTC.

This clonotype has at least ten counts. The CDR3 coding sequence is TGCAGTGCTAGAGACCCCGCCAACAGGGGGCGCAAGCCCCAGCATTTT. Residues: CSARDPANRGRKPQHF. The V call is TRBV20-1, the J call TRBJ1-5; the match to TRBD1 covers 9 bases. The CDR3 consists of 16 residues. The germline V gene has CDR1 DFQATT and CDR2 SNEGSKA (reference sequence). The V and J ends lost 0 bases and 8 bases, in that order; junction bases with no gene match: 11.

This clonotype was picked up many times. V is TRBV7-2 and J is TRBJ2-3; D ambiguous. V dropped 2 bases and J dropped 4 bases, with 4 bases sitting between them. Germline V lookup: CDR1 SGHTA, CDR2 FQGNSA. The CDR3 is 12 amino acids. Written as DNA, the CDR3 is TGTGCCAGCAGCTTACGACCAGATACGCAGTATTTT. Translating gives CASSLRPDTQYF. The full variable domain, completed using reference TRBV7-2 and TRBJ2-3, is GAGVSQSPSNKVTEKGKDVELRCDPISGHTALYWYRQSLGQGLEFLIYFQGNSAPDKSGLPSDRFSAERTGGSVSTLTIQRTQQEDSAVYLCASSLRPDTQYFGPGTRLTVL.

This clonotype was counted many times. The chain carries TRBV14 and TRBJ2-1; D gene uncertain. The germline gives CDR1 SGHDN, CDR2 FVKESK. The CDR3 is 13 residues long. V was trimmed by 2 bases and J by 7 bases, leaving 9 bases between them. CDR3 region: CASSQLYQNEQFF. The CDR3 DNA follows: TGTGCCAGCAGCCAACTCTACCAGAATGAGCAGTTCTTC.

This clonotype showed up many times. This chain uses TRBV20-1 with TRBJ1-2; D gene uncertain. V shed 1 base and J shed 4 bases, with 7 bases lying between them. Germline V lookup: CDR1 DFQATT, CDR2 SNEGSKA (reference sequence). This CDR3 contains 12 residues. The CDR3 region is CSARGVLYGYTF. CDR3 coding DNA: TGCAGTGCTAGAGGGGTCCTCTATGGCTACACCTTC.